This T cell receptor beta chain is drawn from a study of T cells in Graves' hyperthyroidism and ophthalmopathy. The germline CDR1 and CDR2 sequences are WSHSY and SAAADI. V was pared by 6 bases and J by 5 bases, with 0 bases of the junction left unmatched. This CDR3 is built from 14 residues. RNA transcripts gave rise to amplified TCR beta CDR3 regions. The HTBI primer set drove a first-round RT-PCR of the TCR CDR3. MiXCR, applied by TCRdb to the multiplex PCR reads, yields one record per CDR3 protein. The table records under 550,000 distinct CDR3 sequences, approximately 14% of them present only once. Stable hyperthyroidism: no ophthalmopathy progression over 18 months of follow-up. Clinical symptoms, serum thyroxine and TRAb, thyroid ultrasound and orbital computed tomography together formed the diagnostic basis. Comments on this clonotype: The antigen remains unidentified.

Points from the study as a whole: The model forecast ophthalmopathy, anticipating it by a median approximately 7 months before onset. Peripheral blood also featured most of the thyroid clonotypes expanded above 0.001.

This TCR derives from a woman under 30 with Graves' hyperthyroidism. The genes are TRBV10-2 and TRBJ2-5; TRBD2 matches 16 bases. Sequencing input: blood. CDR3 sequence: CASRGLAGGETQYF. CDR3 nucleotides: TGCGCCAGCAGGGGACTAGCGGGAGGGGAGACCCAGTACTTC.